The entry below describes one T cell receptor beta chain. Its antigen remains unidentified. This record comes from a study of OX40 agonist ivuxolimab in advanced cancers. Turning to the study itself: Ivuxolimab, an antibody that agonizes OX40 (CD134), was administered to the patients. People in dose escalation had one of these cancers: hepatocellular carcinoma, melanoma, renal cell or head and neck cancer. Participants, roughly 81% male, averaged approximately 60 years of age, ranging from roughly 23 to 80. Study findings and constraints: CD4+ and CD8+ T cells in blood underwent clonal expansion by week 6 at 0.1 to 3.0 mg/kg.

The V end lost 1 base, the J end lost 11 bases, and 9 bases lay between the germline ends. The CDR3 extends over 13 amino acids. The germline V gene encodes CDR1 SGHAT and CDR2 FQNNGV. Assay used: immunoSEQ multiplex PCR; TCRdb lists only in-frame clones, some missing. Of tens of thousands of clones listed, more than 70% are singletons. The starting material was CD4+ or CD8+ T cells sorted from blood, obtained in a trial of the OX40 agonist ivuxolimab. The TCR sequence derives from an adult with an advanced solid tumor such as melanoma, head and neck, liver or kidney cancer. This sequence joins TRBV11-2 and TRBJ1-6; no firm D call. The CDR3 DNA reads as TGTGCCAGCAGCTTAGGAGGACTTCCACCCCTCCACTTT. Translation gives CASSLGGLPPLHF.